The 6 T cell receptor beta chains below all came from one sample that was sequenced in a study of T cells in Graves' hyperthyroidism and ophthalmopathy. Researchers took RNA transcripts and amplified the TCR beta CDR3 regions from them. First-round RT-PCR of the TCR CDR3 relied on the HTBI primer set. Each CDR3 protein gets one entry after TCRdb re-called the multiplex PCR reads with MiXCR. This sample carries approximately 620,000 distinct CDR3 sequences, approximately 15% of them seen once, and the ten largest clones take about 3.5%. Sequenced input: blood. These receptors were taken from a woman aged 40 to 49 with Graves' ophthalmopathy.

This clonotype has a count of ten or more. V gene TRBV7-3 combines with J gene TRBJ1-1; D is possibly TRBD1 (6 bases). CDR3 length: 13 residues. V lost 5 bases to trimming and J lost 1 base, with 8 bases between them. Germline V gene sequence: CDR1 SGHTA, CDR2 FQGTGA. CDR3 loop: CASSRQENTEAFF. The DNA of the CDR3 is TGTGCCAGCAGCCGACAGGAGAACACTGAAGCTTTCTTT. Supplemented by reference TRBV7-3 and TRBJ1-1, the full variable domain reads GAGVSQTPSNKVTEKGKYVELRCDPISGHTALYWYRQSLGQGPEFLIYFQGTGAADDSGLPNDRFFAVRPEGSVSTLKIQRTERGDSAVYLCASSRQENTEAFFGQGTRLTVV.

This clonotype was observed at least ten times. CDR3 loop: CASFGGPSAQETQYF. The CDR3 coding sequence is TGTGCCAGCTTTGGCGGACCCAGCGCCCAAGAGACCCAGTACTTC. The genes are TRBV28 and TRBJ2-5; D is undetermined. This CDR3 region has 15 residues. Germline CDR1 reads MDHEN; CDR2 reads SYDVKM. V shed 8 bases and J shed 1 base, with 17 bases lying between them.

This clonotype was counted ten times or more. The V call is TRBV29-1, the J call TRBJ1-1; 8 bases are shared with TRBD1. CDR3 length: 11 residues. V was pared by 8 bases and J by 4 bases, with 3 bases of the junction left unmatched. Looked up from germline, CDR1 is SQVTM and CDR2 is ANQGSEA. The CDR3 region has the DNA TGCAGCCGCACAGGGGGCACTGAAGCTTTCTTT. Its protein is CSRTGGTEAFF.

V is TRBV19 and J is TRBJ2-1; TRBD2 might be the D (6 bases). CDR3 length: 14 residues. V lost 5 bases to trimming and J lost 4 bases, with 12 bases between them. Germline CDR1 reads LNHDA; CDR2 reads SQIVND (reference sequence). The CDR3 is CASSPRDFYNEQFF. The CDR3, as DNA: TGTGCCAGTAGTCCCCGGGACTTTTACAATGAGCAGTTCTTC.

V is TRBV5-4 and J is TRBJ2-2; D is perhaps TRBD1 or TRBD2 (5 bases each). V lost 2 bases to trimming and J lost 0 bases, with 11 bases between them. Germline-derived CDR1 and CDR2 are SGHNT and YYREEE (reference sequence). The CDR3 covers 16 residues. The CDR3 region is CASSFGTAANTGELFF. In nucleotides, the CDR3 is TGTGCCAGCAGCTTTGGGACGGCTGCGAACACCGGGGAGCTGTTTTTT. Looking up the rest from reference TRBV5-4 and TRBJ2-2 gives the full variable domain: ETGVTQSPTHLIKTRGQQVTLRCSSQSGHNTVSWYQQALGQGPQFIFQYYREEENGRGNFPPRFSGLQFPNYSSELNVNALELDDSALYLCASSFGTAANTGELFFGEGSRLTVL.

CDR3 in DNA: TGCGCCAGCAGCTTCTGGACAGGGCTGACCGGGGAGCTGTTTTTT. Translation: CASSFWTGLTGELFF. The chain links TRBV5-1 to TRBJ2-2; 8 bases agree with TRBD1. Germline assignment: CDR1 SGHRS and CDR2 YFSETQ. Trimming removed 2 bases from V and 5 bases from J; junction bases left unmatched: 5. This CDR3 is built from 15 residues.